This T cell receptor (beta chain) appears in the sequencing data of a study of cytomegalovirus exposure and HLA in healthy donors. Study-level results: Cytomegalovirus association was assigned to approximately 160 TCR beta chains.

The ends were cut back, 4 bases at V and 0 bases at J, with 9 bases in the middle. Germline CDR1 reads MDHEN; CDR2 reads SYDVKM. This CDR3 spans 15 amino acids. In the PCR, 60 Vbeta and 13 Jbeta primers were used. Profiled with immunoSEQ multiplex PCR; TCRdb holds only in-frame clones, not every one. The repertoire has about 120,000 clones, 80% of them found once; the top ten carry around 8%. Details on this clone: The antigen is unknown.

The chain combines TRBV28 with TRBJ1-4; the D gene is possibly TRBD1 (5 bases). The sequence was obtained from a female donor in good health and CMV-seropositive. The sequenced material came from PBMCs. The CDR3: CASSYQGATNEKLFF. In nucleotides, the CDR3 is TGTGCCAGCAGTTATCAGGGTGCAACTAATGAAAAACTGTTTTTT.